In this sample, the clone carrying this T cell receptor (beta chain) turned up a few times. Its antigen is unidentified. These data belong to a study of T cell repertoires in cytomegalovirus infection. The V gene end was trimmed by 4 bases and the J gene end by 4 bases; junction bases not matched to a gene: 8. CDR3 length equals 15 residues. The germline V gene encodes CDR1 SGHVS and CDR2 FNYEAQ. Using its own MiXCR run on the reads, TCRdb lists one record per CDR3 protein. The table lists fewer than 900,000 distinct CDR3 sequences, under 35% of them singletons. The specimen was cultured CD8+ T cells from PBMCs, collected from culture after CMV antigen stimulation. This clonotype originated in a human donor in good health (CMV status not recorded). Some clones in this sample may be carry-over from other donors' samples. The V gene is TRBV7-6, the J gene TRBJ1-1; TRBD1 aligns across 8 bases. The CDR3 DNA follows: TGTGCCAGCAGCTCCTCCCGGACAGGGCCCACTGAAGCTTTCTTT. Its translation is CASSSSRTGPTEAFF.